A selection of T cell receptor beta chains follows, all from one sample in a study of T cell responses to AZD1222 COVID-19 vaccine. TCRdb's table, derived via immunoSEQ multiplex PCR, lists solely in-frame clones and lacks some. The sample lists around 130,000 clones, more than 85% occurring once. The source was peripheral blood, collected on day 0 of AZD1222 vaccination. The receptors here all came from an adult in good health. Each CDR3 is given with its conserved first and last residue. D genes are given only for firm matches. Not every row has a clone size; where given, it reads once, few, many or a size class.

v_call: TRBV7-7
clone_size: .
j_call: TRBJ2-5
d_call: .
cdr3_nt: TGTGCTAGCAGCTTAGTGGGTGGGGTACAAGAGACCCAGTACTTC
cdr3_aa: CASSLVGGVQETQYF

v_call: TRBV4-3
clone_size: once
j_call: TRBJ2-7
d_call: .
cdr3_nt: TGCGCCAGCAGCCTTGGACTGGGAAGGACCTACGAGCAGTACTTC
cdr3_aa: CASSLGLGRTYEQYF

v_call: TRBV7-9
clone_size: .
j_call: TRBJ2-7
d_call: .
cdr3_nt: TGTGCCAGCAGCTCTTCGACCCTCTACGAGCAGTACTTC
cdr3_aa: CASSSSTLYEQYF

v_call: TRBV19
clone_size: .
j_call: TRBJ2-3
d_call: .
cdr3_nt: TGTGCCAGTAGTATAGAGGTAAATGCAGATACGCAGTATTTT
cdr3_aa: CASSIEVNADTQYF

v_call: TRBV28
clone_size: .
j_call: TRBJ2-1
d_call: .
cdr3_nt: TGTGCCAGCAGCGCCGTTTACAATGAGCAGTTCTTC
cdr3_aa: CASSAVYNEQFF

v_call: TRBV29-1
clone_size: .
j_call: TRBJ2-1
d_call: TRBD1
cdr3_nt: TGCAGCGTGGGACAGACCCCGGGCGATGAGCAGTTCTTC
cdr3_aa: CSVGQTPGDEQFF

v_call: TRBV3-1/TRBV3-2
clone_size: .
j_call: TRBJ2-7
d_call: .
cdr3_nt: TGTGCCAGCAGCCTTGCCGGGTCTAACTTTTACGAGCAGTACTTC
cdr3_aa: CASSLAGSNFYEQYF

v_call: TRBV12-3/TRBV12-4
clone_size: once
j_call: TRBJ2-7
d_call: .
cdr3_nt: TGTGCCAGCAGTTTCGGGCCCCTCGAGCAGTACTTC
cdr3_aa: CASSFGPLEQYF

v_call: TRBV29-1
clone_size: .
j_call: TRBJ2-7
d_call: TRBD1
cdr3_nt: TGCAGCGTTGTCCGCCGGGGGACAGGGGGCTCCCGAGGGTCCTACGAGCAGTACTTC
cdr3_aa: CSVVRRGTGGSRGSYEQYF

v_call: TRBV25-1
clone_size: .
j_call: TRBJ1-6
d_call: .
cdr3_nt: TGTGCCAGTAACGGGATCTTTCATTCACCCCTCCACTTT
cdr3_aa: CASNGIFHSPLHF